One and the same sample provided the 5 T cell receptor beta chains below, sequenced in a study of shared clonotypes between healthy human individuals. Naive CD8 cells lacked CD45RO, underwent positive selection for CCR7 and left out terminally differentiated effector memory CD45RA+ cells. Repertoires were generated with immunoSEQ multiplex PCR, while TCRdb's copy carries only in-frame clones and drops some. The sample lists more than 2 million clones; over 85% were seen once. The sample comprised naive CD8+ T cells sorted from blood. These receptors originate from a man in his late teens or twenties in good health.

The chain is built from TRBV27 and TRBJ2-2, with D possibly TRBD2 on 5 matching bases. This CDR3 is 15 amino acids long. V lost 3 bases and J lost 7, with 15 bases in between. CDR1 and CDR2 (germline): MNHEY, SMNVEV (reference sequence). CDR3 in DNA: TGTGCCAGCAGTTTCCAACAAGAGGGAGTCGGGGAGCTGTTTTTT. Protein sequence: CASSFQQEGVGELFF.

The chain uses TRBV9 and TRBJ2-7, with 10 bases matching TRBD1. The CDR3 runs to 14 residues. Trimming removed 3 bases from V and 6 bases from J; junction bases left unmatched: 6. Germline V gene lookup returns CDR1 SGDLS and CDR2 YYNGEE. The CDR3 region is CASSAGTGVSEQYF. CDR3 coding DNA: TGTGCCAGCAGCGCCGGGACAGGGGTGTCCGAGCAGTACTTC.

The J gene is TRBJ2-1, the V gene TRBV30; D possibly matches TRBD1 or TRBD2 (5 bases each). The CDR3 sequence is 12 residues long. Deletions cut 5 bases from V and 8 bases from J, with 13 bases between. The germline V gene has CDR1 GTSNPN and CDR2 SVGIG (reference sequence). The CDR3 nucleotides read TGTGCCTGGGCTGCTACGGGACATGAGCAGTTCTTC. Translation gives CAWAATGHEQFF.

The rearrangement links TRBV7-9 to TRBJ2-7; D is unclear. The ends were cut back, 1 base at V and 3 bases at J, with 10 bases in the middle. The germline gives CDR1 SEHNR, CDR2 FQNEAQ (reference sequence). This CDR3 is 14 amino acids long. This chain's CDR3 is CASSLDGPSYEQYF. The CDR3 bases are TGTGCCAGCAGCTTAGATGGCCCCAGCTACGAGCAGTACTTC. Drawing the rest from reference TRBV7-9 and TRBJ2-7, the complete variable domain is DTGVSQNPRHKITKRGQNVTFRCDPISEHNRLYWYRQTLGQGPEFLTYFQNEAQLEKSRLLSDRFSAERPKGSFSTLEIQRTEQGDSAMYLCASSLDGPSYEQYFGPGTRLTVT.

This clone was recorded once. The genes are TRBV10-2 and TRBJ1-5; 7 bases align to TRBD1. V was clipped by 6 bases and J by 3 bases; unmatched bases: 5. CDR1 is WSHSY and CDR2 is SAAADI in the germline V gene. The CDR3 is 14 residues long. The CDR3 region is CASSKGQINQPQHF. The CDR3 DNA sequence: TGCGCCAGCAGCAAGGGACAGATCAATCAGCCCCAGCATTTT.